Listed here are 17 T cell receptor beta chains from one sample, sequenced in a study of T cells in Graves' hyperthyroidism and ophthalmopathy. The CDR3 regions of TCR beta were amplified from RNA transcripts. The TCR CDR3 first-round RT-PCR relied on the HTBI primer set. MiXCR, run by TCRdb on the multiplex PCR reads, gives a single entry per CDR3 protein. The top ten hold roughly 55% of the sample, which has around 190,000 distinct CDR3 sequences, roughly a sixth seen once. The material sequenced was blood. Receptor source: a woman in her forties or fifties with Graves' hyperthyroidism.

In its sample, this clonotype was seen many times. The chain couples TRBV6-1 to TRBJ1-2; no clear D gene. V lost 6 bases to trimming and J lost 8 bases, with 19 bases between them. The CDR3 is made up of 14 amino acids. The V gene's germline CDR1 is MNHNS and CDR2 SASEGT. The CDR3: CASRGSEVLWGYTF. The DNA for the CDR3 is TGTGCCAGCAGGGGCTCCGAAGTCCTCTGGGGCTACACCTTC.

A few counts support this clonotype. V usage is TRBV27 and J usage is TRBJ2-5, with D perhaps matching TRBD2 (6 bases). Looked up from germline, CDR1 is MNHEY and CDR2 is SMNVEV (reference sequence). V lost 4 bases, J lost 9 bases, and 18 bases lay in between. The CDR3 has 14 amino acids. The CDR3 spells CASSSGLWSEAQYF. The CDR3 DNA reads TGTGCCAGCAGTTCGGGACTCTGGTCGGAGGCCCAGTACTTC.

This clonotype was counted many times. The V gene is TRBV28, the J gene TRBJ2-1; D is possibly TRBD2 (6 bases). The V and J ends lost 6 bases and 0 bases respectively, with 9 bases between them. The V gene's germline CDR1 is MDHEN and CDR2 SYDVKM. This CDR3 has 14 residues. The CDR3 sequence is CASREGSSYNEQFF. CDR3 nucleotide sequence: TGTGCCAGCAGGGAGGGGAGCTCCTACAATGAGCAGTTCTTC.

This rearrangement joins TRBV5-6 to TRBJ2-1; D unresolved. The ends were cut back, 2 bases at V and 8 bases at J, with 5 bases in the middle. This CDR3 is 11 amino acids long. Germline values: CDR1 SGHDT, CDR2 YYEEEE. CDR3 DNA sequence: TGTGCCAGCAGCTTCCAGGATGAGCAGTTCTTC. This translates into CASSFQDEQFF.

V gene TRBV2 combines with J gene TRBJ2-1; 11 bases fit TRBD2. Germline CDR1 is SNHLY and CDR2 is FYNNEI. After removal of 6 bases from V and 8 bases from J, the junction contained 6 bases not matched to a gene. The CDR3 length is 14 residues. CDR3 in DNA: TGTGCCAGCAGGAAAACTAGCGGGAGCGATGAGCAGTTCTTC. Encoded protein: CASRKTSGSDEQFF.

The sample holds many counts of this clonotype. The J gene is TRBJ1-1, the V gene TRBV24-1; D is undetermined. The V end lost 7 bases, the J end lost 1 base, and 12 bases lay between the germline ends. This CDR3 has 14 amino acids. The germline gives CDR1 KGHDR, CDR2 SFDVKD. CDR3 nucleotide sequence: TGTGCCACCAGCCCTGCAGGCCCGAACACTGAAGCTTTCTTT. As protein: CATSPAGPNTEAFF.

The chain employs TRBV12-3 or TRBV12-4 and TRBJ1-2; 8 nucleotides match TRBD1. With 5 bases clipped from V and 7 bases from J, the junction kept 6 bases outside the gene matches. The length of the CDR3 is 13 residues. The CDR3 DNA sequence: TGTGCCAGCAGTGAACAGGGGGGAACTGGCTACACCTTC. This gives the protein CASSEQGGTGYTF.

This clonotype appeared many times. The rearrangement joins TRBV5-6 to TRBJ2-3; the match to TRBD2 covers 11 bases. This CDR3 contains 17 residues. Germline CDR1 SGHDT, CDR2 YYEEEE. V was clipped by 4 bases and J by 0 bases; unmatched bases: 7. The CDR3 protein is CASSLLSGRGSTDTQYF. The CDR3 DNA sequence: TGTGCCAGCAGCCTCCTTAGCGGGAGGGGCAGCACAGATACGCAGTATTTT.

The rearrangement uses TRBV5-1 and TRBJ1-1; D gene uncertain. Germline V gene sequence: CDR1 SGHRS, CDR2 YFSETQ. The CDR3 has 13 amino acids. V was pared by 0 bases and J by 3 bases, with 6 bases between. CDR3 sequence reads: CASSLVRYTEAFF. CDR3 DNA sequence: TGCGCCAGCAGCTTGGTTCGGTACACTGAAGCTTTCTTT.

This clonotype has just one count. A much larger clone sits a single nucleotide away, making a read error possible. The chain couples TRBV6-1 to TRBJ2-3, with 7 bases that match TRBD1. The germline CDR1 and CDR2 sequences are MNHNS and SASEGT. The CDR3 has 15 residues. The CDR3 loop reads CASITGTASTDTKYF. For the CDR3, the DNA is TGTGCCAGCATCACCGGGACAGCAAGCACAGATACGAAGTATTTT.

The rearrangement links TRBV24-1 to TRBJ2-6; D gene uncertain. Germline-derived CDR1 and CDR2 are KGHDR and SFDVKD. The V and J ends lost 2 bases and 2 bases respectively, with 9 bases between them. The CDR3 length is 16 residues. CDR3 sequence: CATSDSWGTGANVLTF. The CDR3 bases are TGTGCCACCAGTGATTCGTGGGGAACTGGGGCCAACGTCCTGACTTTC.

This clonotype showed up many times. V usage is TRBV7-2 and J usage is TRBJ1-5; TRBD1 is a possible D gene (6 bases). Germline V gene data show CDR1 as SGHTA and CDR2 as FQGNSA. CDR3 length: 13 amino acids. With 2 bases removed from V and 6 bases from J, the gap between germline ends came to 8 bases. CDR3 in amino acids: CASSLFRGQPQHF. The CDR3, as DNA: TGTGCCAGCAGCTTATTCAGGGGTCAGCCCCAGCATTTT.

V usage is TRBV29-1 and J usage is TRBJ1-2; the D is unclear. The V end was cut by 3 bases, the J end by 7 bases, with 15 bases between. Germline V gene data show CDR1 as SQVTM and CDR2 as ANQGSEA. The CDR3 extends over 13 amino acids. The CDR3 sequence is CSVDRPGEGGYTF. The CDR3 region has the DNA TGCAGCGTTGACCGTCCCGGGGAGGGTGGCTACACCTTC.

The chain couples TRBV30 to TRBJ2-2; D is uncertain. Germline values: CDR1 GTSNPN, CDR2 SVGIG (reference sequence). Deletions cut 5 bases from V and 3 bases from J, with 1 base between. This CDR3 contains 10 residues. DNA of the CDR3: TGTGCCTGGCACACCGGGGAGCTGTTTTTT. This codes for CAWHTGELFF.

This chain connects TRBV20-1 to TRBJ2-1; 9 nucleotides line up with TRBD1. CDR1 and CDR2 from the germline V gene are DFQATT and SNEGSKA (reference sequence). The J segment lost 6 bases and the V segment lost 3 bases, leaving 9 bases of the junction unmatched. The CDR3 loop spans 15 amino acids. CDR3 sequence (DNA): TGCAGTGCTAGTGGAGGGACAGGGTCTGGCAATGAGCAGTTCTTC. The encoded protein is CSASGGTGSGNEQFF.

On this clonotype itself: A much larger clone is a single base away; this may be a read error. Without the conserved terminal phenylalanine or tryptophan, this CDR3 likely stems from a read error. This chain links TRBV20-1 with TRBJ1-1; no definite D call. Trimming pared 2 bases from V and 7 bases from J, leaving 17 bases between. This CDR3 is 14 amino acids long. Germline values: CDR1 DFQATT, CDR2 SNEGSKA (reference sequence). In DNA, the CDR3 is TGCAGTGCTAGACACCGGGCCAGGCAGCTTGAAGCTTTCCTT. It codes for CSARHRARQLEAFL.

This clonotype was found a few times. Its ends do not fully match the called genes, so a read error is possible. V gene TRBV15 combines with J gene TRBJ2-1; 7 bases match TRBD2. The CDR3 is made up of 16 amino acids. The V gene's germline CDR1 is LNHNV and CDR2 YYDKDF (reference sequence). The CDR3 DNA reads TGTGCCGCCAGCAGAGATCGCCGGGACTACTACAATGAGCAGTTCTTC. Its protein is CAASRDRRDYYNEQFF.